This TCR beta chain was recovered during a study of T cell responses to AZD1222 COVID-19 vaccine. Trimming removed 6 bases from V and 9 bases from J, with 15 bases in between. Germline V gene sequence: CDR1 MNHEY, CDR2 SVGAGI. The CDR3 loop spans 13 amino acids. Sequencing was performed with immunoSEQ multiplex PCR; in TCRdb, only in-frame clones are kept and a portion is missing. The data show around 130,000 clones, with roughly nine tenths seen just once and around 3% held by the top ten. The sequence came from an adult who received the AZD1222 COVID-19 vaccine. The V and J genes are TRBV6-5 and TRBJ1-5; tentatively, D is TRBD1 (5 bases). Sequences were derived from peripheral blood, sampled 28 days after the second AZD1222 dose. The CDR3 region is CASSRDPQRPQHF. The CDR3 DNA sequence: TGTGCCAGCAGCCGGGACCCCCAACGGCCCCAGCATTTT.